The clone carrying this T cell receptor (beta chain) was detected ten times or more. What it recognizes is unknown. These data are taken from a study of T cells in Graves' hyperthyroidism and ophthalmopathy. Study-wide background: Peripheral blood samples were taken at initial diagnosis, prior to any treatment.

Study results and limitations: Classification by a 13 V-J model distinguished ophthalmopathy from stable hyperthyroidism.

Clinical Activity Scores of at least 3, NOSPECS grades of at least 4 and durations under 3 months characterized ophthalmopathy patients. This sample holds PBMCs from roughly 10 ml fresh peripheral blood. V trimming: 0 bases; J trimming: 2 bases; junction bases outside the gene matches: 4. The CDR3 is 16 amino acids. In germline, CDR1 is SGHTA, CDR2 FQGNSA. TCR beta CDR3 regions were amplified from RNA. The study used the HTBI primer set for a first-round RT-PCR of the TCR CDR3. TCRdb ran MiXCR on the multiplex PCR reads and lists one entry per CDR3 protein. This sample has about 610,000 distinct CDR3 sequences, with about 15% found just once.

The chain carries TRBV7-2 and TRBJ2-5; 9 bases fit TRBD1. The specimen was blood. The TCR was taken from a woman between 35 and 50 years old with Graves' ophthalmopathy. Here the CDR3 reads CASSLARGQGQETQYF. In nucleotides, the CDR3 is TGTGCCAGCAGCTTAGCGCGGGGACAGGGACAAGAGACCCAGTACTTC.